The 27 T cell receptor beta chains in this list originate from one sample, sequenced in a study of spatial heterogeneity in lung cancer. Time point: blood at routine non-recurrence follow-up after resection. Whole RNA came from tumor, nontumor lung or frozen PBMC and was sequenced without being sorted. Via MiXCR, TCRdb re-called the 5' RACE reads, giving one row per CDR3 protein. The table lists about 120,000 distinct CDR3 sequences, approximately 12% of them singletons. The sequencing here drew on PBMCs, taken at follow-up. These TCRs come from a male donor with early-stage non-small cell lung cancer.

This clonotype showed up just a few times. This chain uses TRBV9 with TRBJ2-7; 7 bases line up with TRBD1. Germline CDR1 and CDR2: SGDLS and YYNGEE. The CDR3 loop spans 15 amino acids. J lost 2 bases, V lost 4 bases, and 9 bases had no gene match. For the CDR3, the DNA is TGTGCCAGCAGCCCTGGGACAGCTACAACCTACGAGCAGTACTTC. Residues: CASSPGTATTYEQYF. Full variable domain (missing parts from reference TRBV9 and TRBJ2-7): DSGVTQTPKHLITATGQRVTLRCSPRSGDLSVYWYQQSLDQGLQFLIQYYNGEERAKGNILERFSAQQFPDLHSELNLSSLELGDSALYFCASSPGTATTYEQYFGPGTRLTVT.

This chain connects TRBV30 to TRBJ1-6, with 8 nucleotides matching TRBD1. Per the germline V gene, CDR1 is GTSNPN and CDR2 is SVGIG (reference sequence). With 1 base clipped from V and 7 bases from J, the junction kept 3 bases outside the gene matches. The CDR3 totals 14 residues. For the CDR3, the DNA is TGTGCCTGGAGTGCCGACAGGGGAAATTCACCCCTCCACTTT. Protein: CAWSADRGNSPLHF.

This clonotype was seen just once. This chain links TRBV6-6 with TRBJ2-7; 9 bases are shared with TRBD1. Germline CDR1 MNHNY, CDR2 SVGAGI (reference sequence). CDR3 length: 15 amino acids. Germline trimming cut 7 bases from V and 1 base from J; bases unmatched to any gene: 8. Written as DNA, the CDR3 is TGTGCCAGCATTCAGGGGGACAGGGCGTCCTACGAGCAGTACTTC. Translating gives CASIQGDRASYEQYF.

The V gene is TRBV10-3, the J gene TRBJ1-1; D is perhaps TRBD1 (6 bases). Germline CDR1 and CDR2: ENHRY and SYGVKD. This CDR3 has 15 amino acids. V was trimmed by 11 bases and J by 5 bases, leaving 24 bases between them. Here the CDR3 reads CAAGRDSGVGTEAFF. The CDR3 DNA reads as TGTGCCGCCGGACGGGACTCAGGGGTAGGAACTGAAGCTTTCTTT.

This clonotype was counted at least ten times. The rearrangement joins TRBV15 to TRBJ2-5, with D unresolved. The germline gives CDR1 LNHNV, CDR2 YYDKDF (reference sequence). The CDR3 covers 14 residues. Trimming took off 0 bases at V and 2 bases at J, with 7 bases between the two ends. CDR3 residues: CATSREQRQETQYF. CDR3 nucleotide sequence: TGTGCCACCAGCAGAGAACAACGACAAGAGACCCAGTACTTC.

This clonotype was found many times. The rearrangement joins TRBV18 to TRBJ2-7; D might be TRBD2 (6 bases). The ends were cut back, 4 bases at V and 4 bases at J, with 11 bases in the middle. CDR1 and CDR2 from the germline V gene are KGHSH and LQKENI. The CDR3 has 13 residues. The CDR3 here is CASSRSGEYEQYF. CDR3 in DNA: TGTGCCAGCTCACGATCGGGGGAATACGAGCAGTACTTC. The full variable domain, rest sourced from reference TRBV18 and TRBJ2-7, is NAGVMQNPRHLVRRRGQEARLRCSPMKGHSHVYWYRQLPEEGLKFMVYLQKENIIDESGMPKERFSAEFPKEGPSILRIQQVVRGDSAAYFCASSRSGEYEQYFGPGTRLTVT.

This clonotype was seen many times. The chain links TRBV11-2 to TRBJ2-2, with D tentatively TRBD2 (6 bases). The CDR3 contains 14 residues. V lost 4 bases to trimming and J lost 4 bases, with 10 bases between them. CDR1 is SGHAT, CDR2 FQNNGV, per germline. The CDR3 region has the DNA TGTGCCAGCAGCTCCGGGACTTCCACCGGGGAGCTGTTTTTT. Translating it yields CASSSGTSTGELFF.

This clonotype was counted only a few times. The chain employs TRBV28 and TRBJ2-7, with D tentatively TRBD1 or TRBD2 (6 bases each). Trimming shortened V by 5 bases and J by 5 bases, and 16 bases separated the two germline ends. This CDR3 has 14 residues. Germline CDR1 MDHEN, CDR2 SYDVKM. The CDR3 sequence: CASSPHGGRNEQYF. CDR3 sequence (DNA): TGTGCCAGCAGTCCTCATGGGGGGCGCAACGAGCAGTACTTC.

This clonotype was recorded a few times. V is TRBV7-2 and J is TRBJ2-7, with TRBD2 identical over 8 bases. Germline values: CDR1 SGHTA, CDR2 FQGNSA. The trim removed 0 bases at V and 2 bases at J, leaving 3 bases unmatched. This CDR3 comprises 15 residues. The CDR3, as DNA: TGTGCCAGCAGCTTAGCGGCGGGGGGCGCCTACGAGCAGTACTTC. The encoded protein is CASSLAAGGAYEQYF.

The chain carries TRBV5-1 and TRBJ2-1; the D call may be TRBD1 or TRBD2 (5 bases each). CDR3 length: 15 amino acids. The germline gives CDR1 SGHRS, CDR2 YFSETQ. Trimming cost V 3 bases and J 4 bases, with 14 bases left between them. The CDR3 loop reads CASSSTWDGYNEQFF. The CDR3 DNA follows: TGCGCCAGCAGCTCAACCTGGGACGGATACAATGAGCAGTTCTTC.

The J gene is TRBJ1-2, the V gene TRBV5-4; D unresolved. V was trimmed by 0 bases and J by 1 base, leaving 10 bases between them. CDR1 is SGHNT and CDR2 is YYREEE in the germline V gene (reference sequence). CDR3 length: 15 residues. CDR3 bases: TGTGCCAGCAGCTTGGAAGGAAGCCATAACTATGGCTACACCTTC. Residues: CASSLEGSHNYGYTF.

This clonotype was detected only a few times. The chain combines TRBV5-1 with TRBJ2-7; weak D call: TRBD2 (5 bases). CDR1 is SGHRS and CDR2 is YFSETQ in the germline V gene. V was shortened by 4 bases and J by 0 bases, with 11 bases between the two germline ends. The CDR3 has 14 residues. CDR3 sequence reads: CASSASGSSYEQYF. The CDR3 DNA sequence: TGCGCCAGCAGCGCTTCGGGGAGCTCCTACGAGCAGTACTTC.

There are many counts of this clonotype. V is TRBV9 and J is TRBJ1-6; a weak D match, TRBD1 (5 bases). V shed 0 bases and J shed 10 bases, with 11 bases lying between them. The CDR3 length is 14 residues. Germline assignment: CDR1 SGDLS and CDR2 YYNGEE. CDR3 residues: CASSVEGDASPLHF. The CDR3, as DNA: TGTGCCAGCAGCGTAGAAGGGGATGCATCACCCCTCCACTTT. The full variable domain, in which reference TRBV9 and TRBJ1-6 provide the parts outside the CDR3, is DSGVTQTPKHLITATGQRVTLRCSPRSGDLSVYWYQQSLDQGLQFLIQYYNGEERAKGNILERFSAQQFPDLHSELNLSSLELGDSALYFCASSVEGDASPLHFGNGTRLTVT.

Ten or more counts support this clonotype. CDR3 loop: CASSPSGGRGELFF. The CDR3 DNA is TGTGCCAGCAGCCCTAGCGGGGGAAGAGGGGAGCTGTTTTTT. This chain joins TRBV7-3 and TRBJ2-2, with TRBD2 matching over 10 bases. From germline, CDR1 is SGHTA and CDR2 FQGTGA. Unmatched junction bases numbered 5, after V lost 5 bases and J lost 8 bases. The CDR3 runs 14 residues.

This clonotype was counted ten times or more. V gene TRBV24-1 combines with J gene TRBJ1-2; D gene ambiguous. CDR1 and CDR2 from the germline V gene are KGHDR and SFDVKD. This CDR3 is built from 15 residues. The V end was cut by 3 bases, the J end by 8 bases, with 18 bases between. CDR3 nucleotide sequence: TGTGCCACCAGTGATCCGACCAGTCCGCGACTGGGCTACACCTTC. Its translation is CATSDPTSPRLGYTF.

CDR3 amino acids: CASSGQGKILGEQYF. As DNA, the CDR3 is TGTGCCAGCAGTGGACAGGGGAAAATCCTGGGCGAGCAGTACTTC. The chain has TRBV6-2 or TRBV6-3 and TRBJ2-7; the match to TRBD1 covers 9 bases. The V gene end was trimmed by 5 bases and the J gene end by 6 bases; junction bases not matched to a gene: 11. The CDR3 covers 15 residues. Germline values: CDR1 MNHEY, CDR2 SVGEGT.

This clonotype was detected only a few times. J is TRBJ2-7 and V is TRBV19; TRBD1 aligns across 9 bases. CDR3 length equals 15 residues. J lost 3 bases, V lost 9 bases, and 12 bases had no gene match. Germline CDR1 reads LNHDA; CDR2 reads SQIVND (reference sequence). The CDR3 nucleotides read TGTGCCAGAAATACAGGGGGCCCCTACTACTACGAGCAGTACTTC. Translated, it gives CARNTGGPYYYEQYF.

This clonotype was picked up a small number of times. V and J are TRBV5-1 and TRBJ2-6; D is ambiguous. V shed 1 base and J shed 0 bases, with 14 bases lying between them. The germline CDR1 and CDR2 sequences are SGHRS and YFSETQ. The CDR3 covers 18 residues. As DNA, the CDR3 is TGCGCCAGCAGCTTGCTCCCCTTACTTGTCTCTGGGGCCAACGTCCTGACTTTC. Protein product: CASSLLPLLVSGANVLTF.

This clonotype was seen ten or more times. The V call is TRBV12-3 or TRBV12-4, the J call TRBJ2-1; D unresolved. Trimming left V 9 bases short and J 0 bases short, with 6 bases between. The CDR3 has 12 residues. Written as DNA, the CDR3 is TGTGCCAGTTACCGCTCCTACAATGAGCAGTTCTTC. Its translation is CASYRSYNEQFF.

This clonotype was picked up many times. The chain joins TRBV18 to TRBJ2-7; D tentatively fits TRBD1 or TRBD2 (6 bases each). The CDR3 totals 13 residues. The germline gives CDR1 KGHSH, CDR2 LQKENI. Trimming cost V 2 bases and J 6 bases, with 11 bases left between them. Here the CDR3 reads CASSPRGAGEQYF. Written as DNA, the CDR3 is TGTGCCAGCTCACCAAGGGGGGCTGGCGAGCAGTACTTC.

The chain uses TRBV7-9 and TRBJ1-2; TRBD1 aligns across 8 bases. This CDR3 region has 13 residues. J was trimmed by 8 bases and V by 5 bases; bases with no gene match: 7. The germline V gene has CDR1 SEHNR and CDR2 FQNEAQ (reference sequence). The CDR3 nucleotides are TGTGCCAGCAGCACCACAGGGGGAGGAGGCTACACCTTC. Translating gives CASSTTGGGGYTF.

This clonotype was counted between two and nine times. J is TRBJ2-1 and V is TRBV6-6; 9 nucleotides match TRBD2. This CDR3 is built from 15 residues. The germline V gene encodes CDR1 MNHNY and CDR2 SVGAGI (reference sequence). V was pared by 5 bases and J by 6 bases, with 8 bases of the junction left unmatched. The CDR3 protein is CASSLEASGANEQFF. The CDR3 coding sequence is TGTGCCAGCAGTCTGGAGGCTAGCGGGGCCAATGAGCAGTTCTTC.

The chain combines TRBV5-1 with TRBJ2-2, with D perhaps assigned TRBD1 or TRBD2 (5 bases each). CDR3 length: 14 amino acids. Germline assignment: CDR1 SGHRS and CDR2 YFSETQ. The V end lost 4 bases, the J end lost 2 bases, and 9 bases lay between the germline ends. The CDR3 is CASSRDGNTGELFF. The CDR3 region has the DNA TGCGCCAGCAGCCGGGACGGCAACACCGGGGAGCTGTTTTTT.

The chain links TRBV7-2 to TRBJ2-7; D is uncertain. The CDR3 is 14 amino acids. V shed 5 bases and J shed 2 bases, with 13 bases lying between them. Germline V gene data show CDR1 as SGHTA and CDR2 as FQGNSA. CDR3 nucleotides: TGTGCCAGCAGCCTGAGCTGGGCGGCCTACGAGCAGTACTTC. The encoded protein is CASSLSWAAYEQYF.

This clonotype was found many times. The chain joins TRBV20-1 to TRBJ2-2; the D is unclear. Trimming cost V 4 bases and J 3 bases, with 9 bases left between them. The CDR3 is 13 residues long. In germline, CDR1 is DFQATT, CDR2 SNEGSKA (reference sequence). This chain's CDR3 is CSATVVDTGELFF. The CDR3 nucleotides are TGCAGTGCTACGGTGGTGGACACCGGGGAGCTGTTTTTT.

This clonotype appeared a few times. The J gene is TRBJ1-3, the V gene TRBV10-2; perhaps TRBD1 as D (5 bases). Trimming cost V 8 bases and J 0 bases, with 8 bases left between them. The CDR3 contains 13 residues. The germline V gene has CDR1 WSHSY and CDR2 SAAADI. CDR3 in amino acids: CASGGGSGNTIYF. The CDR3 DNA sequence: TGCGCCAGCGGGGGAGGCTCTGGAAACACCATATATTTT.

CDR3 sequence: CASSFAGTGANGYTF. CDR3 sequence (DNA): TGTGCCAGCAGCTTCGCCGGGACAGGGGCAAATGGCTACACCTTC. The J gene is TRBJ1-2, the V gene TRBV7-2, with TRBD1 matching 10 bases. The germline CDR1 and CDR2 sequences are SGHTA and FQGNSA. J lost 6 bases, V lost 3 bases, and 7 bases had no gene match. CDR3 length: 15 amino acids.